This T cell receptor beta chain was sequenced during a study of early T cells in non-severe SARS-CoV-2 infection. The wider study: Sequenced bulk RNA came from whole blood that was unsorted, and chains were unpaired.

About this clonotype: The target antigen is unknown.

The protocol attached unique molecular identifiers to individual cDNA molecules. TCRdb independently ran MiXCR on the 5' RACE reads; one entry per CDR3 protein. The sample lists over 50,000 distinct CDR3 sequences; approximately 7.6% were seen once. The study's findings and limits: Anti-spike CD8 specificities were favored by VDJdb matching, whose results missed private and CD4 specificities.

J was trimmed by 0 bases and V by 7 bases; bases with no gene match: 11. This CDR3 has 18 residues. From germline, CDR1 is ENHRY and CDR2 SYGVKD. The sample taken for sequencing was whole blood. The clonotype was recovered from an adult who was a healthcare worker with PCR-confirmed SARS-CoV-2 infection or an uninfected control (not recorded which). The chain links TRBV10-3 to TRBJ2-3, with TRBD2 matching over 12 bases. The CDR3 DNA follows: TGTGCCATCACCCCCGGACTAGCGGGGACCCCTAGCACAGATACGCAGTATTTT. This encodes CAITPGLAGTPSTDTQYF.